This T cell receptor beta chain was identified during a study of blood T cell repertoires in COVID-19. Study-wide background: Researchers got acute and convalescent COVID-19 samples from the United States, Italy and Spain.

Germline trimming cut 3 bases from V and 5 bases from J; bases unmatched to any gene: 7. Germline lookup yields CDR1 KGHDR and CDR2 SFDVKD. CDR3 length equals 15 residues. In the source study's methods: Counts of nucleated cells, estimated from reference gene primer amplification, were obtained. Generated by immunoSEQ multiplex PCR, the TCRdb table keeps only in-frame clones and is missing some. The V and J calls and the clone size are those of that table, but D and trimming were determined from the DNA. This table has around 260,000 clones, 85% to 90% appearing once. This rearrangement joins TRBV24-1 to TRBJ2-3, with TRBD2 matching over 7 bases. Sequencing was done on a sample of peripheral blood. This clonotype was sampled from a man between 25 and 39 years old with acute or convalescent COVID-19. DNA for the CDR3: TGTGCCACCAGTGATCCCTGGGGGGGTGGAGATACGCAGTATTTT. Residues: CATSDPWGGGDTQYF.